Here is one TCR beta chain with its context. Its antigen is still unknown. The record originates from a study of T cells in Graves' hyperthyroidism and ophthalmopathy. The wider study: Blood from the periphery was taken at initial diagnosis, before any treatment.

The CDR3 regions of TCR beta were amplified from RNA transcripts. HTBI primers were the set used in a first-round RT-PCR of the TCR CDR3. TCRdb processed the multiplex PCR reads anew with MiXCR; each CDR3 protein has one entry. The data show about 640,000 distinct CDR3 sequences, 20% seen once. Findings and limits, study-wide: Among clonotypes expanded in thyroid above 0.001, most were also found in blood.

CDR1 and CDR2 from the germline V gene are SGHRS and YFSETQ. J lost 3 bases, V lost 4 bases, and 6 bases had no gene match. This CDR3 contains 15 residues. Sequences were obtained from blood. The TCR comes from a man aged 30-40 years with Graves' ophthalmopathy. The chain couples TRBV5-1 to TRBJ2-5, with TRBD1 identical over 10 bases. CDR3: CASSEDRGVKETQYF. The CDR3 nucleotides read TGCGCCAGCAGCGAGGACAGGGGGGTAAAAGAGACCCAGTACTTC.